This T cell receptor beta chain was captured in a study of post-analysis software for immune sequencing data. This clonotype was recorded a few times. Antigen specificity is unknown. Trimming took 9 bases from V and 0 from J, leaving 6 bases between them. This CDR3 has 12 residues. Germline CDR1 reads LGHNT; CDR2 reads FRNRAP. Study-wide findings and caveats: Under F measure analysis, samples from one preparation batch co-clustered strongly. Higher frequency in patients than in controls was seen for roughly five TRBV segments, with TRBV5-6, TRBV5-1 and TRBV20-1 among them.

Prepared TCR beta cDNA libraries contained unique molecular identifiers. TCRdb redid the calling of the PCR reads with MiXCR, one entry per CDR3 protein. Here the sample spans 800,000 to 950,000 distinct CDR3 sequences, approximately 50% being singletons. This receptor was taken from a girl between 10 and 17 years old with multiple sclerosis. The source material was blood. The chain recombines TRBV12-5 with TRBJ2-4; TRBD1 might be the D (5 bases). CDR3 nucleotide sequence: TGTGCTAGCCAGGGAGCCAAAAACATTCAGTACTTC. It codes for CASQGAKNIQYF.